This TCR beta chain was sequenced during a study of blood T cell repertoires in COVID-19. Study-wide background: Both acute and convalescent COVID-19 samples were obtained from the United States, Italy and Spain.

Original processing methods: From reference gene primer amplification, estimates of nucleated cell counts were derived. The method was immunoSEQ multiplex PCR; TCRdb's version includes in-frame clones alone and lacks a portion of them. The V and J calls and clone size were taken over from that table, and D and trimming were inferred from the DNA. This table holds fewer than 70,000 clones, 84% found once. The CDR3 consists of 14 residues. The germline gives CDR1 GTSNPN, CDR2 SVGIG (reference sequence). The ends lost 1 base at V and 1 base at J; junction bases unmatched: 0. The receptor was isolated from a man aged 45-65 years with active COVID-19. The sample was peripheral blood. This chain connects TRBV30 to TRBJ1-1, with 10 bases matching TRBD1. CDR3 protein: CAWSGQGANTEAFF. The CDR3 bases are TGTGCCTGGAGTGGACAGGGGGCGAACACTGAAGCTTTCTTT.